This is a list of T cell receptor beta chains from one sample in a study of shared clonotypes between healthy human individuals. Assay used: immunoSEQ multiplex PCR; TCRdb lists only in-frame clones, some missing. This table has about 1 million clones, about 75% appearing once. Sequencing used memory CD4+ T cells sorted from blood. All receptors derive from a young man in good health. CDR3s include the opening cysteine and the closing phenylalanine or tryptophan. A D gene is named only where the DNA matches it firmly. Clone sizes are given selectively: once, few, many, or a class where the clone is expanded.

DNA,CDR3,V,size,J,D
TGTGCCAGTAGTATAGCGGGTACGAAGGCAGATACGCAGTATTTT,CASSIAGTKADTQYF,TRBV19,NA,TRBJ2-3,NA
TGTGCCAGCAGTCCTTCGGACGGGACCCGAGAGACCCAGTACTTC,CASSPSDGTRETQYF,TRBV2,NA,TRBJ2-5,NA
TGCGCCAGCAGCCCGCCGGGCTCCCTCCCGAGGACCCAGTACTTC,CASSPPGSLPRTQYF,TRBV5-1,NA,TRBJ2-5,NA
TGTGCCAGCAGCTTGGGACTAGCGGGAGGGCCAACAGATACGCAGTATTTT,CASSLGLAGGPTDTQYF,TRBV5-6,NA,TRBJ2-3,TRBD2
TGCGCCAGCAGCTTAGGGGTAGCGGGGGAAGTTGAGACCCAGTACTTC,CASSLGVAGEVETQYF,TRBV5-1,once,TRBJ2-5,TRBD2
TGCGCCAGCAGCGCGGGCTGGATGGTCACTGAAGCTTTCTTT,CASSAGWMVTEAFF,TRBV4-1,NA,TRBJ1-1,NA
TGCAGTGCTAGGTGGGACACTGAAGCTTTCTTT,CSARWDTEAFF,TRBV20-1,NA,TRBJ1-1,NA
TGCAGCGCGGTACAGTCTAACTATGGCTACACCTTC,CSAVQSNYGYTF,TRBV29-1,few,TRBJ1-2,NA
TGTGCCAGCCACTCTCAGGGGGAAAACACCGGGGAGCTGTTTTTT,CASHSQGENTGELFF,TRBV6-5,NA,TRBJ2-2,TRBD1
TGTGCCAGCAGCTTTACAGGGCCGGGAGATTCACCCCTCCACTTT,CASSFTGPGDSPLHF,TRBV7-9,few,TRBJ1-6,NA
TGTGCCAGCAGTCCCCAGGGGGCGAGAGGGAGCGGGAGTTACGAGCAGTACTTC,CASSPQGARGSGSYEQYF,TRBV2,NA,TRBJ2-7,NA
TGCGCCAGCAGCTTGGAAACTTACACAGATACGCAGTATTTT,CASSLETYTDTQYF,TRBV5-1,NA,TRBJ2-3,NA
TGTGCCAGCTCACAAAATCGACAGGGATCTAATGAAAAACTGTTTTTT,CASSQNRQGSNEKLFF,TRBV18,once,TRBJ1-4,TRBD1
TGTGCCAGCAGCCAGGGACTAGTGGGGTCTAATGAGCAGTTCTTC,CASSQGLVGSNEQFF,TRBV9,NA,TRBJ2-1,TRBD2
TGTGCCATCAGGTGGGGACAGAAGGACGAGCAGTACTTC,CAIRWGQKDEQYF,TRBV10-3,NA,TRBJ2-7,TRBD1
TGTGCCAGCAGCAAGTCAGGAGGCGACAGGGCGGGCTATGGCTACACCTTC,CASSKSGGDRAGYGYTF,TRBV11-2,NA,TRBJ1-2,TRBD1
TGCGCCAGCAGCGAAATTACGGACAGGGTACGTGGCTACACCTTC,CASSEITDRVRGYTF,TRBV5-1,NA,TRBJ1-2,TRBD1
TGCGCCAGCAAGGGGGAAACCGGGGAGCTGTTTTTT,CASKGETGELFF,TRBV4-1,NA,TRBJ2-2,NA
TGTGCCAGCTCACGGGCAGGGAACTATGGCTACACCTTC,CASSRAGNYGYTF,TRBV18,NA,TRBJ1-2,NA
TGTGCCAGCAACCCAGACCCAGCGGGAGGCTACGAGCAGTACTTC,CASNPDPAGGYEQYF,TRBV7-2,few,TRBJ2-7,TRBD2
TGTGCCAGCAGCTCTGGAGACAGGGTAAACACCGGGGAGCTGTTTTTT,CASSSGDRVNTGELFF,TRBV5-8,NA,TRBJ2-2,TRBD1
TGTGCCAGCAGCGTAGCTCCTAGCGGGGGGGCCAATGAGCAGTTCTTC,CASSVAPSGGANEQFF,TRBV9,NA,TRBJ2-1,TRBD2
TGTGCCAGCAGCATGGACAGGGCTAACACAGATACGCAGTATTTT,CASSMDRANTDTQYF,TRBV7-8,NA,TRBJ2-3,TRBD1
TGTGCCAGCAGCTTAGCGCCATCGGGGGGCGCGAACACCGGGGAGCTGTTTTTT,CASSLAPSGGANTGELFF,TRBV7-3,NA,TRBJ2-2,NA
TGCGCCAGCAGCTCCCTAGGGGTGAGCACAGATACGCAGTATTTT,CASSSLGVSTDTQYF,TRBV5-1,NA,TRBJ2-3,NA
TGTGCTAGCAGCGCCGGACTAGTGGGCACAGATACGCAGTATTTT,CASSAGLVGTDTQYF,TRBV7-7,NA,TRBJ2-3,TRBD2
TGTGCCAGCCAGCAGGGGGCATCAAGCGGGGAGCTGTTTTTT,CASQQGASSGELFF,TRBV7-6,NA,TRBJ2-2,TRBD1
TGTGCCAGTTCTGGGACCCCGGGTTTCGATGAGCAGTTCTTC,CASSGTPGFDEQFF,TRBV10-3,NA,TRBJ2-1,NA
TGTGCCAGCAGCCCCCCGAATTGGGATGAGCAGTTCTTC,CASSPPNWDEQFF,TRBV9,NA,TRBJ2-1,NA
TGTGCCAGCGGAGACCACAATGAGCAGTTCTTC,CASGDHNEQFF,TRBV2,NA,TRBJ2-1,NA
TGTGCCAGCAGCACCCTGGTAGCAACGCAGTATTTT,CASSTLVATQYF,TRBV7-9,NA,TRBJ2-3,NA
TGTGCCAGCAGCCAATCAACAGGGGTGGGAGGCTACACCTTC,CASSQSTGVGGYTF,TRBV7-6,NA,TRBJ1-2,TRBD1
TGCGCCAGCAATACCGGGACAGGGGTCTACGAGCAGTACTTC,CASNTGTGVYEQYF,TRBV5-1,NA,TRBJ2-7,TRBD1
TGTGCCATCAGTGAAGGGCTAGCGGGCCGCTCCTACAATGAGCAGTTCTTC,CAISEGLAGRSYNEQFF,TRBV10-3,NA,TRBJ2-1,TRBD2
TGCGCCAGCGGCTGTCCAGAGACAGGGGGGGTCTCCTACAATGAGCAGTTCTTC,CASGCPETGGVSYNEQFF,TRBV23-1,NA,TRBJ2-1,TRBD1
TGCGCCAGCAGCCAAGACCCCCGACAGGGAGGAGAGACCCAGTACTTC,CASSQDPRQGGETQYF,TRBV4-3,NA,TRBJ2-5,NA
TGCAGTGCTAGAGGGACAGATCCCCAGCATTTT,CSARGTDPQHF,TRBV20-1,NA,TRBJ1-5,NA
TGTGCCAGCAGGAAAGGGGGGACGAGCTACGAGCAGTACTTC,CASRKGGTSYEQYF,TRBV7-2,NA,TRBJ2-7,NA
TGTGCCAGTAGTATGGGGGCCTTCTACGAGCAGTACTTC,CASSMGAFYEQYF,TRBV19,many,TRBJ2-7,NA
TGCGCCAGCAGCTTGGTGGGGACTAGCGGCACAGATACGCAGTATTTT,CASSLVGTSGTDTQYF,TRBV5-1,NA,TRBJ2-3,TRBD2
TGTGCCAGCAGTTATGGTCCTGGGGAAGGAGATACGCAGTATTTT,CASSYGPGEGDTQYF,TRBV6-5,NA,TRBJ2-3,NA
TGTGCCAGCAGTCTCCGGGACAGGCCAATCTACGAGCAGTACTTC,CASSLRDRPIYEQYF,TRBV28,NA,TRBJ2-7,TRBD1
TGTGCCAGCAGCTTAACCACCCAGGGGGGCTACACCTTC,CASSLTTQGGYTF,TRBV7-2,NA,TRBJ1-2,NA
TGTGCCAGCAGCCAAGAGCCAGGGAGGTACACTGAAGCTTTCTTT,CASSQEPGRYTEAFF,TRBV14,few,TRBJ1-1,NA
TGTGCCAGCAGTGAATTGTGGAGCAATCAGCCCCAGCATTTT,CASSELWSNQPQHF,TRBV6-1,NA,TRBJ1-5,NA
TGTGCCTGGAGATTGGGGGGAGTATATGGCTACACCTTC,CAWRLGGVYGYTF,TRBV30,NA,TRBJ1-2,NA
TGTGCCAGTACCCCCCGCGCTAGCTCCCCCAATAGGGCCTACGAGCAGTACTTC,CASTPRASSPNRAYEQYF,TRBV19,NA,TRBJ2-7,NA
TGTGCCAGCAGCATGACGAACACAGGTTCCAGCTATGGCTACACCTTC,CASSMTNTGSSYGYTF,TRBV28,NA,TRBJ1-2,NA
TGCGCCAGCAGCTTGCAGGGGGCCCAAGAGACCCAGTACTTC,CASSLQGAQETQYF,TRBV5-1,NA,TRBJ2-5,TRBD1
TGTGCCAGCAGTAGCCCGGGAGGGAGCTACGAGCAGTACTTC,CASSSPGGSYEQYF,TRBV5-4,NA,TRBJ2-7,TRBD2
TGTGCCAGCAGTTACGGAGTTAACTATGGCTACACCTTC,CASSYGVNYGYTF,TRBV6-5,NA,TRBJ1-2,NA
TGCAGCGTTGTAGGGCTAGCGGGAGACGCGGGGAGATACAATGAGCAGTTCTTC,CSVVGLAGDAGRYNEQFF,TRBV29-1,NA,TRBJ2-1,TRBD2
TGCGCCAGCAGCCAAGGGACAGGGGATCAGCCCCAGCATTTT,CASSQGTGDQPQHF,TRBV5-1,NA,TRBJ1-5,TRBD1
TGTGCCACCAGAGGGACAGACTCCTACGAGCAGTACTTC,CATRGTDSYEQYF,TRBV15,few,TRBJ2-7,TRBD1